Detailed here is one TCR beta chain. Researchers defined stable Graves' hyperthyroidism as no ophthalmopathy progression within 18 months. Germline-derived CDR1 and CDR2 are SGHAT and FQNNGV. Trimming stripped 5 bases from V and 5 bases from J, with 13 bases between. This CDR3 is built from 15 residues. RNA transcripts gave rise to amplified TCR beta CDR3 regions. First-round RT-PCR with HTBI primers amplified the TCR CDR3 region. TCRdb analysed the multiplex PCR reads with MiXCR anew, one entry per CDR3 protein. The repertoire holds over 450,000 distinct CDR3 sequences, over 13% seen once, with less than 20% in the top ten. These data originate in a study of T cells in Graves' hyperthyroidism and ophthalmopathy.

Input material: blood. The receptor's source is a woman younger than 30 with Graves' hyperthyroidism. The chain recombines TRBV11-2 with TRBJ1-6, with a possible D match to TRBD1 (6 bases). DNA of the CDR3: TGTGCCAGCAGCCGAACGGGGGGCAATAATTCACCCCTCCACTTT. Translating it yields CASSRTGGNNSPLHF. Using reference TRBV11-2 and TRBJ1-6 for the parts outside the CDR3, the full variable domain is EAGVAQSPRYKIIEKRQSVAFWCNPISGHATLYWYQQILGQGPKLLIQFQNNGVVDDSQLPKDRFSAERLKGVDSTLKIQPAKLEDSAVYLCASSRTGGNNSPLHFGNGTRLTVT.